The 21 T cell receptor beta chains given below trace back to one sample, sequenced in a study of PD-1 blockade in classical Hodgkin lymphoma. Clones were sequenced by immunoSEQ multiplex PCR, and TCRdb holds only the in-frame ones, with some missing. The sample lists approximately 11,000 clones, about 76% occurring once. Autologous stem cell transplantation was followed by relapse in every patient, and brentuximab vedotin exposure varied. Sequenced material: peripheral blood mononuclear cells (PBMCs), taken at baseline. The origin of the receptors is a human donor with classical Hodgkin lymphoma.

The table lists this clone with a few counts. This sequence joins TRBV6-5 and TRBJ2-1; D remains unclear. Trimming removed 0 bases at V and 8 bases at J, with 14 bases between. Germline-derived CDR1 and CDR2 are MNHEY and SVGAGI. This CDR3 contains 15 residues. In DNA, the CDR3 is TGTGCCAGCAGTTACTCGCCCCTATTACCCGATGAGCAGTTCTTC. Its protein product is CASSYSPLLPDEQFF.

The chain uses TRBV6-6 and TRBJ2-1, with D possibly being TRBD2 (5 bases). Germline loops: CDR1 MNHNY, CDR2 SVGAGI (reference sequence). V lost 4 bases to trimming and J lost 6 bases, with 13 bases between them. The CDR3 covers 14 residues. The CDR3 nucleotides read TGTGCCAGCAGTTTCCGAGAGGGTCGCAATGAGCAGTTCTTC. This gives the protein CASSFREGRNEQFF.

This chain uses TRBV4-1 with TRBJ2-7; 7 positions agree with TRBD2. Germline V lookup: CDR1 MGHRA, CDR2 YSYEKL. This CDR3 region has 16 residues. With 4 bases clipped from V and 4 bases from J, the junction kept 13 bases outside the gene matches. Here the CDR3 DNA reads TGCGCCAGCAGCCCCGCCGGACCTCCGGGAGGATACGAGCAGTACTTC. This translates into CASSPAGPPGGYEQYF.

CDR3 bases: TGTGCCAGTAGTATACAGGGGGTCTCCGGCACAGATACGCAGTATTTT. Its protein product is CASSIQGVSGTDTQYF. The V call is TRBV19, the J call TRBJ2-3; 7 bases match TRBD1. V was pared by 2 bases and J by 1 base, with 6 bases of the junction left unmatched. Germline V gene data show CDR1 as LNHDA and CDR2 as SQIVND (reference sequence). The CDR3 runs to 16 residues.

This rearrangement joins TRBV5-1 to TRBJ1-3; D gene unclear. CDR3 length: 14 amino acids. Between the trimmed V and J ends, which lost 7 bases and 0 bases, there was a span of 11 bases. Germline V gene lookup returns CDR1 SGHRS and CDR2 YFSETQ. The CDR3 spells CASCPTNSGNTIYF. The CDR3, as DNA: TGCGCCAGCTGTCCCACCAACTCTGGAAACACCATATATTTT.

The chain carries TRBV18 and TRBJ1-5; unclear D gene. This CDR3 has 13 residues. CDR1 is KGHSH and CDR2 is LQKENI in the germline V gene. V lost 3 bases and J lost 7, with 10 bases in between. The CDR3 here is CASSPDRVQPQHF. As DNA, the CDR3 is TGTGCCAGCTCACCGGACCGGGTCCAGCCCCAGCATTTT.

This chain joins TRBV5-1 and TRBJ2-7; 7 nucleotides line up with TRBD1. Germline CDR1 and CDR2: SGHRS and YFSETQ. This CDR3 comprises 14 residues. V gave up 7 bases and J gave up 6 bases; unmatched junction bases: 13. CDR3 region: CASGMTGIGLEQYF. The CDR3 DNA is TGCGCCAGCGGTATGACAGGGATTGGGCTCGAGCAGTACTTC.

The chain joins TRBV6-1 to TRBJ2-3, with 13 bases matching TRBD2. The CDR3 totals 13 residues. Germline assignment: CDR1 MNHNS and CDR2 SASEGT. After removal of 2 bases from V and 14 bases from J, the junction contained 4 bases not matched to a gene. The CDR3 DNA reads TGTGCCAGCAGTGAACAACTAGCGGGAGGGGGGTATTTT. Encoded protein: CASSEQLAGGGYF.

The chain combines TRBV21-1 with TRBJ2-7; the table assigns TRBD2, which was not confirmed against the DNA. TRBV21-1 represents a pseudogene. The CDR3 has 17 amino acids. The CDR3 is CASSKPDSTTEHYEQYF. CDR3 coding DNA: TGTGCCAGCAGCAAACCGGACTCCACTACGGAACACTACGAGCAGTACTTC.

This clone was found a few times. The same CDR3 is also encoded by other DNA sequences in this sample. The chain recombines TRBV28 with TRBJ2-2; TRBD2 matches 7 bases. This CDR3 has 16 amino acids. Looked up from germline, CDR1 is MDHEN and CDR2 is SYDVKM. Unmatched junction bases numbered 9, after V lost 8 bases and J lost 0 bases. The CDR3 protein is CASYPLADSNTGELFF. CDR3 sequence (DNA): TGTGCCAGCTACCCGCTAGCGGATTCGAACACCGGGGAGCTGTTTTTT. The full variable domain, in which reference TRBV28 and TRBJ2-2 provide the parts outside the CDR3, is DVKVTQSSRYLVKRTGEKVFLECVQDMDHENMFWYRQDPGLGLRLIYFSYDVKMKEKGDIPEGYSVSREKKERFSLILESASTNQTSMYLCASYPLADSNTGELFFGEGSRLTVL.

The rearrangement joins TRBV2 to TRBJ2-5; TRBD2 matches at 8 bases. The J call is uncertain, as TRBJ2-7 better fits the DNA end. Germline loops: CDR1 SNHLY, CDR2 FYNNEI. This CDR3 is built from 14 residues. CDR3 bases: TGTGCCAGCACCCAGGGACTAGAAGCCTACGAGCAGTACTTC. Translating it yields CASTQGLEAYEQYF.

V usage is TRBV5-1 and J usage is TRBJ2-3; 9 bases are shared with TRBD2. J gave up 6 bases and V 7 bases, and 12 bases lay outside the gene matches. CDR3 size: 15 residues. Germline lookup yields CDR1 SGHRS and CDR2 YFSETQ. Written as DNA, the CDR3 is TGCGCCAGCTGCGGCGGGGCGGGAGGGCGTGATACGCAGTATTTT. Its protein product is CASCGGAGGRDTQYF.

The V gene is TRBV7-6, the J gene TRBJ2-1, with a possible D match to TRBD2 (6 bases). Trimming cost V 0 bases and J 4 bases, with 10 bases left between them. Looked up from germline, CDR1 is SGHVS and CDR2 is FNYEAQ. The CDR3 is 15 amino acids. Here the CDR3 DNA reads TGTGCCAGCAGCTTAGCCCTAGCGCGATACAATGAGCAGTTCTTC. It codes for CASSLALARYNEQFF.

This clone was detected once. V and J are TRBV28 and TRBJ2-1, with 8 nucleotides matching TRBD2. The CDR3 runs to 14 residues. Germline CDR1 reads MDHEN; CDR2 reads SYDVKM. V lost 4 bases and J lost 6; bases outside the gene matches: 5. The CDR3 is CASSSAGGINEQFF. The DNA of the CDR3 is TGTGCCAGCAGTTCTGCGGGAGGCATCAATGAGCAGTTCTTC.

The J gene is TRBJ2-5, the V gene TRBV11-3, with D maybe TRBD1 (6 bases). V was shortened by 5 bases and J by 11 bases, with 18 bases between the two germline ends. Germline CDR1 SGHNT, CDR2 YENEEA. This CDR3 has 13 amino acids. The CDR3: CASSLTGQGKQYF. DNA of the CDR3: TGTGCCAGCAGCCTGACAGGCCAGGGGAAGCAGTACTTC.

CDR3 bases: TGTGCCACCAGCAGAGATTGGGCGGGCGGTGAGCAGTTCTTC. Residues: CATSRDWAGGEQFF. V and J are TRBV15 and TRBJ2-1, with D perhaps TRBD2 (5 bases). The CDR3 sequence is 14 residues long. Germline CDR1 is LNHNV and CDR2 is YYDKDF (reference sequence). V dropped 0 bases and J dropped 9 bases, with 12 bases sitting between them.

The table lists this clone with a few counts. The genes are TRBV5-1 and TRBJ2-1; D perhaps matches TRBD2 (6 bases). Trimming pared 0 bases from V and 4 bases from J, leaving 11 bases between. Germline V gene lookup returns CDR1 SGHRS and CDR2 YFSETQ. The CDR3 length is 15 residues. The CDR3 sequence: CASSLVADRYNEQFF. The CDR3 DNA reads as TGCGCCAGCAGCTTGGTAGCGGACCGGTACAATGAGCAGTTCTTC. The entire variable domain, with the rest obtained from reference TRBV5-1 and TRBJ2-1, is as follows: KAGVTQTPRYLIKTRGQQVTLSCSPISGHRSVSWYQQTPGQGLQFLFEYFSETQRNKGNFPGRFSGRQFSNSRSEMNVSTLELGDSALYLCASSLVADRYNEQFFGPGTRLTVL.

This CDR3 reads CASTIGGLQYF. The CDR3 DNA reads TGTGCCAGCACCATCGGGGGTTTGCAGTACTTC. This chain uses TRBV28 with TRBJ2-7; D perhaps matches TRBD2 (6 bases). V was trimmed by 7 bases and J by 9 bases, leaving 13 bases between them. CDR1 is MDHEN and CDR2 is SYDVKM in the germline V gene. CDR3 size: 11 residues.

The chain couples TRBV10-2 to TRBJ2-1, with 7 positions matching TRBD2. The germline V gene encodes CDR1 WSHSY and CDR2 SAAADI. The CDR3 covers 15 residues. V shed 5 bases and J 6 bases; nucleotides not matched to a gene: 10. CDR3 sequence: CASSRGETASNEQFF. CDR3 bases: TGCGCCAGCAGTCGGGGGGAAACCGCTTCCAATGAGCAGTTCTTC.

The rearrangement links TRBV29-1 to TRBJ2-3; TRBD1 agrees at 10 bases. V trimming: 4 bases; J trimming: 6 bases; junction bases outside the gene matches: 1. This CDR3 spans 12 amino acids. Germline V lookup: CDR1 SQVTM, CDR2 ANQGSEA. The CDR3 reads CSVGQGADTQYF. CDR3 bases: TGCAGCGTTGGACAGGGGGCGGATACGCAGTATTTT.

The chain combines TRBV28 with TRBJ2-7; 9 bases match TRBD1. Germline trimming cut 6 bases from V and 3 bases from J; bases unmatched to any gene: 12. In germline, CDR1 is MDHEN, CDR2 SYDVKM. The CDR3 loop spans 16 amino acids. The CDR3 loop is CASSDPGTGYHYEQYF. DNA of the CDR3: TGTGCCAGCAGCGACCCTGGGACAGGGTATCACTACGAGCAGTACTTC.